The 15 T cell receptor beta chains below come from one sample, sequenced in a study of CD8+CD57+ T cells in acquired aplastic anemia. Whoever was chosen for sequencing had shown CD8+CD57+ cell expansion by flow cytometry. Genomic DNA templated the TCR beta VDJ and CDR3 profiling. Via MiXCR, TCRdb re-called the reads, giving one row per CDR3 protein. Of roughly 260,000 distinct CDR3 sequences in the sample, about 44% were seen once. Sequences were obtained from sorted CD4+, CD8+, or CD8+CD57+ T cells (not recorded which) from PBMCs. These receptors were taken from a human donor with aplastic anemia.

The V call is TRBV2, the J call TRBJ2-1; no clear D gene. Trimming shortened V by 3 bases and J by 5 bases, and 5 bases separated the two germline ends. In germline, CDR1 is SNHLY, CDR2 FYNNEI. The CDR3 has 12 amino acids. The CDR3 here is CASSDNDNEQFF. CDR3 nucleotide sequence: TGTGCCAGCAGTGACAATGACAATGAGCAGTTCTTC. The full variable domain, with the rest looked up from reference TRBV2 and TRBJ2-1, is EPEVTQTPSHQVTQMGQEVILRCVPISNHLYFYWYRQILGQKVEFLVSFYNNEISEKSEIFDDQFSVERPDGSNFTLKIRSTKLEDSAMYFCASSDNDNEQFFGPGTRLTVL.

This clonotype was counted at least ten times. The CDR3, as DNA: TGCAGTGCTAGAGATCTTGGACAGGGCCCCGATCAGCCCCAGCATTTT. It specifies CSARDLGQGPDQPQHF. This chain links TRBV20-1 with TRBJ1-5, with 8 nucleotides matching TRBD1. With 0 bases clipped from V and 5 bases from J, the junction kept 9 bases outside the gene matches. This CDR3 is 16 amino acids long. CDR1 and CDR2 from the germline V gene are DFQATT and SNEGSKA (reference sequence).

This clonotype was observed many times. The DNA of the CDR3 is TGTGCCAGCAGTCAACTAGCGGGGGGCACAGATACGCAGTATTTT. Its translation: CASSQLAGGTDTQYF. The chain uses TRBV27 and TRBJ2-3, with TRBD2 identical over 11 bases. Germline trimming cut 5 bases from V and 1 base from J; bases unmatched to any gene: 2. Germline V CDR1 and CDR2: MNHEY, SMNVEV (reference sequence). This CDR3 spans 15 amino acids.

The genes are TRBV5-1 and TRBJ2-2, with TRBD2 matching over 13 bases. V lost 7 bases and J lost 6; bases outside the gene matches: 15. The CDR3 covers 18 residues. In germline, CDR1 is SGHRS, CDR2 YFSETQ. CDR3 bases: TGCGCCAGCGACGAAGGACTAGCGGGAGAAAGGTCGGCCGGGGAGCTGTTTTTT. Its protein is CASDEGLAGERSAGELFF.

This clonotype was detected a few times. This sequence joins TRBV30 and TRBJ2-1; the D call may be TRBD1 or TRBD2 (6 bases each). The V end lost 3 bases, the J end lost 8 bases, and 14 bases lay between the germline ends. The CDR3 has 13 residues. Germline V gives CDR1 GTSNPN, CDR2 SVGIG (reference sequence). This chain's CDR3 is CAWSLGGDDEQFF. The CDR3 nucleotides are TGTGCCTGGAGCCTGGGGGGCGACGATGAGCAGTTCTTC.

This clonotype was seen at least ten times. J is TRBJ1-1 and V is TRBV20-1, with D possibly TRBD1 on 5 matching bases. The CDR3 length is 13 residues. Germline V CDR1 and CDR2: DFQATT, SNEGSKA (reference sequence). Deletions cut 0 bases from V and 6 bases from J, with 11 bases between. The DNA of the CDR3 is TGCAGTGCTAGAGATCCCGAAGGGGCTGAAGCTTTCTTT. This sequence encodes CSARDPEGAEAFF.

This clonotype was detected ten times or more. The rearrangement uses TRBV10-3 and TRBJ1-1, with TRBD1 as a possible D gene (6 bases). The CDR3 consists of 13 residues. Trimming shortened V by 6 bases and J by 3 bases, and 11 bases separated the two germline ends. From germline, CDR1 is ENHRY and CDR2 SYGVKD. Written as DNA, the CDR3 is TGTGCCATCAGGGGTCCAGGGGACACTGAAGCTTTCTTT. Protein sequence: CAIRGPGDTEAFF.

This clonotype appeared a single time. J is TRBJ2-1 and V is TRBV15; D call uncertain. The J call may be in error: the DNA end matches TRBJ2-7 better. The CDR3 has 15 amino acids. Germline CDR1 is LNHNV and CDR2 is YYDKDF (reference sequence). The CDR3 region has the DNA TGTGCCACCAGCAGGGGTCCCGTAGGGCGGTACGAGCAGTACTTC. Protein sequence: CATSRGPVGRYEQYF.

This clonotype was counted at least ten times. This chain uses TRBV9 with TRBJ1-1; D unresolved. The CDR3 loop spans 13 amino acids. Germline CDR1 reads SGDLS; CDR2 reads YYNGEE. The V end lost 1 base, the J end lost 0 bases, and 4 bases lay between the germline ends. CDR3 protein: CASSVNMNTEAFF. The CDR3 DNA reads TGTGCCAGCAGCGTAAACATGAACACTGAAGCTTTCTTT.

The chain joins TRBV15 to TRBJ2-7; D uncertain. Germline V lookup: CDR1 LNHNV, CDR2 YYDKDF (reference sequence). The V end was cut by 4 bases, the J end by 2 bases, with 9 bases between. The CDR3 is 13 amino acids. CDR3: CATSTDPTYEQYF. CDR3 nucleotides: TGTGCCACCAGCACAGACCCAACCTACGAGCAGTACTTC.

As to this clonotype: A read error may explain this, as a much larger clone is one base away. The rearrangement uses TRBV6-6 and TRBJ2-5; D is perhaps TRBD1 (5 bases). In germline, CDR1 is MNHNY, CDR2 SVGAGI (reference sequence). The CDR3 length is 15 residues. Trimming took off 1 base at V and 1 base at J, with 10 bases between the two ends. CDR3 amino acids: CASSYFGHGQETQYF. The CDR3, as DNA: TGTGCCAGCAGTTACTTCGGACACGGCCAAGAGACCCAGTACTTC.

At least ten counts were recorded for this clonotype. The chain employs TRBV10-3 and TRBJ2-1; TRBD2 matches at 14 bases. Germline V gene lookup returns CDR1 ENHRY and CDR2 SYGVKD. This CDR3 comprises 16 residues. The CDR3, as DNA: TGTGCAAGCCGCTCGACTAGCGGGGGGGGATCCAATGAGCAGTTCTTC. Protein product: CASRSTSGGGSNEQFF.

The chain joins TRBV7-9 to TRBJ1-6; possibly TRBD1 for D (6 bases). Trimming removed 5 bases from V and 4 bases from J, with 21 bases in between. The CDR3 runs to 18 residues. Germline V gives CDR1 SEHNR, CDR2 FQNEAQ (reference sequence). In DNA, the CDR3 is TGTGCCAGCAGCACGCATGATCGGGGGGGCGCTTATAATTCACCCCTCCACTTT. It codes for CASSTHDRGGAYNSPLHF. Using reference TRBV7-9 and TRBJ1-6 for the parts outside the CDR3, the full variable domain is DTGVSQNPRHKITKRGQNVTFRCDPISEHNRLYWYRQTLGQGPEFLTYFQNEAQLEKSRLLSDRFSAERPKGSFSTLEIQRTEQGDSAMYLCASSTHDRGGAYNSPLHFGNGTRLTVT.

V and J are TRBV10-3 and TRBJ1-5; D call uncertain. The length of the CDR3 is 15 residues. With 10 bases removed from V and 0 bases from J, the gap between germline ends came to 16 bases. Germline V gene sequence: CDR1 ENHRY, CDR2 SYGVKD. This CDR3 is CASSHSGDSNQPQHF. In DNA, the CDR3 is TGTGCCAGCAGCCATTCAGGAGATAGCAATCAGCCCCAGCATTTT.

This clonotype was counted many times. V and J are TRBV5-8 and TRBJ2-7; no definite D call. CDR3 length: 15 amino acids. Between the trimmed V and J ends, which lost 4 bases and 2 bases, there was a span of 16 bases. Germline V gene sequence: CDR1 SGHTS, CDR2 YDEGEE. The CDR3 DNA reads TGTGCCAGCAGCCTCGAGGCTGAGAAAACCTACGAGCAGTACTTC. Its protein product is CASSLEAEKTYEQYF.